These 22 T cell receptor beta chains were sequenced from one sample in a study of T cell clonotyping in hematopoietic cell transplantation. Assay used: immunoSEQ multiplex PCR; TCRdb lists only in-frame clones, some missing. The table shows about 49,000 clones, with around 84% occurring only once. The time point here: recipient sample about 28 days before transplant, after cytoreduction. Sequencing was performed on peripheral blood mononuclear cells, taken before stem cell transplant. These receptors were taken from a man aged 55 to 70 with biphenotypic leukemia. Some clones in this sample may be carry-over from other donors' samples.

This chain joins TRBV20-1 and TRBJ1-1, with unresolved D. Trimming left V 3 bases short and J 9 bases short, with 11 bases between. The CDR3 totals 11 residues. From germline, CDR1 is DFQATT and CDR2 SNEGSKA (reference sequence). CDR3 protein: CSASIGDQAFF. The CDR3 DNA sequence: TGCAGTGCTAGTATCGGAGACCAAGCTTTCTTT.

The rearrangement links TRBV5-4 to TRBJ2-5; D not certain. V lost 6 bases and J 5 bases, leaving 5 bases between the germline ends. This CDR3 has 10 amino acids. Germline lookup yields CDR1 SGHNT and CDR2 YYREEE (reference sequence). The CDR3 coding sequence is TGTGCCAGCAATGAGGAGACCCAGTACTTC. Residues: CASNEETQYF. Variable domain in full (rest from reference TRBV5-4 and TRBJ2-5): ETGVTQSPTHLIKTRGQQVTLRCSSQSGHNTVSWYQQALGQGPQFIFQYYREEENGRGNFPPRFSGLQFPNYSSELNVNALELDDSALYLCASNEETQYFGPGTRLLVL.

The chain recombines TRBV5-1 with TRBJ2-7; no definite D call. Trimming cost V 0 bases and J 5 bases, with 12 bases left between them. Germline V gene lookup returns CDR1 SGHRS and CDR2 YFSETQ. The CDR3 covers 14 residues. The CDR3 DNA sequence: TGCGCCAGCAGCTTGGACCTCCTCGATAACGAGCAGTACTTC. Translation gives CASSLDLLDNEQYF.

The chain joins TRBV6-5 to TRBJ1-4; a weak D match, TRBD1 (6 bases). Looked up from germline, CDR1 is MNHEY and CDR2 is SVGAGI. The length of the CDR3 is 15 residues. Trimming stripped 2 bases from V and 6 bases from J, with 13 bases between. For the CDR3, the DNA is TGTGCCAGCAGTTACATAGGATACAGGGATGAAAAACTGTTTTTT. Translated: CASSYIGYRDEKLFF.

The rearrangement links TRBV7-2 to TRBJ1-1; tentatively, D is TRBD1 (6 bases). Trimming pared 3 bases from V and 6 bases from J, leaving 11 bases between. CDR1 is SGHTA, CDR2 FQGNSA, per germline. This CDR3 is built from 13 residues. DNA of the CDR3: TGTGCCAGCAGCTTTGCCCGGACAGCTGAAGCTTTCTTT. The encoded protein is CASSFARTAEAFF. Full variable domain (missing parts from reference TRBV7-2 and TRBJ1-1): GAGVSQSPSNKVTEKGKDVELRCDPISGHTALYWYRQSLGQGLEFLIYFQGNSAPDKSGLPSDRFSAERTGGSVSTLTIQRTQQEDSAVYLCASSFARTAEAFFGQGTRLTVV.

The genes are TRBV4-1 and TRBJ2-1; TRBD1 agrees at 9 bases. Germline CDR1 and CDR2: MGHRA and YSYEKL. This CDR3 comprises 17 residues. The trim removed 3 bases at V and 5 bases at J, leaving 11 bases unmatched. The CDR3 spells CASSQRPGTGNDNEQFF. CDR3 nucleotides: TGCGCCAGCAGCCAGCGCCCCGGGACAGGGAATGACAATGAGCAGTTCTTC.

The CDR3 spells CASSSKGLAGFNEQFF. The CDR3 nucleotides read TGTGCCAGCAGCTCCAAGGGACTAGCGGGATTCAATGAGCAGTTCTTC. The V call is TRBV7-9, the J call TRBJ2-1, with TRBD2 identical over 13 bases. This CDR3 contains 16 residues. Losses at the gene ends were 4 bases for V and 6 bases for J; bases not matched to a gene: 6. The germline gives CDR1 SEHNR, CDR2 FQNEAQ (reference sequence).

This chain links TRBV5-1 with TRBJ2-3, with 10 bases matching TRBD1. V was pared by 5 bases and J by 2 bases, with 8 bases of the junction left unmatched. Germline CDR1 is SGHRS and CDR2 is YFSETQ. The length of the CDR3 is 16 residues. The DNA of the CDR3 is TGCGCCAGCAGTCGGGACAGGGGACTTAACACAGATACGCAGTATTTT. Its translation is CASSRDRGLNTDTQYF. Combining the CDR3 with reference TRBV5-1 and TRBJ2-3 gives the whole variable domain KAGVTQTPRYLIKTRGQQVTLSCSPISGHRSVSWYQQTPGQGLQFLFEYFSETQRNKGNFPGRFSGRQFSNSRSEMNVSTLELGDSALYLCASSRDRGLNTDTQYFGPGTRLTVL.

The CDR3 coding sequence is TGTGCCAGTACGCCCCCAGGACTAGCCATTGACACCGGGGAGCTGTTTTTT. Translated: CASTPPGLAIDTGELFF. V and J are TRBV28 and TRBJ2-2; 8 nucleotides align to TRBD2. Trimming removed 9 bases from V and 3 bases from J; junction bases left unmatched: 15. This CDR3 has 17 residues. In germline, CDR1 is MDHEN, CDR2 SYDVKM.

In its sample, this clone was seen once. This chain connects TRBV30 to TRBJ2-1; TRBD2 matches at 11 bases. The CDR3 is 14 residues long. Germline-derived CDR1 and CDR2 are GTSNPN and SVGIG (reference sequence). The V and J ends lost 4 bases and 6 bases, in that order; junction bases with no gene match: 5. The CDR3 DNA is TGTGCCTGGACGGGACTAGCGGCCGCCAATGAGCAGTTCTTC. Encoded protein: CAWTGLAAANEQFF.

This chain connects TRBV27 to TRBJ2-1; 8 positions agree with TRBD1. The J segment lost 5 bases and the V segment lost 0 bases, leaving 6 bases of the junction unmatched. This CDR3 region has 16 residues. Germline CDR1 reads MNHEY; CDR2 reads SMNVEV (reference sequence). The CDR3 DNA reads as TGTGCCAGCAGTTTATCGACAGGGGCCGTTAACAATGAGCAGTTCTTC. Its protein is CASSLSTGAVNNEQFF.

This chain uses TRBV2 with TRBJ1-4, with D possibly being TRBD1 (5 bases). The CDR3 loop spans 14 amino acids. The germline CDR1 and CDR2 sequences are SNHLY and FYNNEI. Trimming removed 5 bases at V and 3 bases at J, with 10 bases between. The CDR3 spells CASSLQDANEKLFF. The CDR3 DNA reads TGTGCCAGCAGTTTACAGGACGCTAATGAAAAACTGTTTTTT.

The chain links TRBV5-4 to TRBJ1-4; D may be TRBD1 (6 bases). Germline V lookup: CDR1 SGHNT, CDR2 YYREEE (reference sequence). CDR3 length equals 14 residues. Trimming cost V 5 bases and J 7 bases, with 15 bases left between them. DNA for the CDR3: TGTGCCAGCAGGTTGAACAGGGTCGGTGAAAAACTGTTTTTT. Its protein product is CASRLNRVGEKLFF.

J is TRBJ2-7 and V is TRBV18, with 8 bases that match TRBD1. The germline V gene encodes CDR1 KGHSH and CDR2 LQKENI. This CDR3 contains 13 residues. V shed 2 bases, J shed 5 bases, and the junction held 2 bases outside the gene matches. For the CDR3, the DNA is TGTGCCAGCTCACCAGGGACAGGAAACGAGCAGTACTTC. Translating it yields CASSPGTGNEQYF.

This chain joins TRBV27 and TRBJ2-2; D gene unclear. CDR1 is MNHEY, CDR2 SMNVEV, per germline (reference sequence). The CDR3 loop spans 12 amino acids. With 2 bases removed from V and 6 bases from J, the gap between germline ends came to 4 bases. For the CDR3, the DNA is TGTGCCAGCAGTTTAATAGCCGGGGAGCTGTTTTTT. Translation gives CASSLIAGELFF.

This clone was seen a handful of times. The chain recombines TRBV27 with TRBJ1-2; D unclear. Germline V CDR1 and CDR2: MNHEY, SMNVEV (reference sequence). This CDR3 is built from 13 residues. Deletions cut 4 bases from V and 0 bases from J, with 6 bases between. The CDR3 here is CASSSEANYGYTF. Here the CDR3 DNA reads TGTGCCAGCAGTTCGGAGGCTAACTATGGCTACACCTTC.

This clone was found once. V gene TRBV28 combines with J gene TRBJ1-1, with D tentatively TRBD1 (5 bases). Germline CDR1 MDHEN, CDR2 SYDVKM. Trimming left V 7 bases short and J 4 bases short, with 19 bases between. The CDR3 is 15 amino acids. CDR3 residues: CASTLGSGFRTEAFF. DNA of the CDR3: TGTGCCAGCACCCTAGGGTCAGGGTTCCGCACTGAAGCTTTCTTT.

The V call is TRBV30, the J call TRBJ2-7; D remains unclear. Germline values: CDR1 GTSNPN, CDR2 SVGIG (reference sequence). The CDR3 totals 13 residues. V gave up 2 bases and J gave up 4 bases, with 12 bases separating them. The CDR3 DNA reads TGTGCCTGGAGTTCAAGTCACCCTTACGAGCAGTACTTC. It translates to CAWSSSHPYEQYF.

V usage is TRBV30 and J usage is TRBJ2-2; D is possibly TRBD1 or TRBD2 (5 bases each). The CDR3 extends over 13 amino acids. The V end was cut by 3 bases, the J end by 6 bases, with 11 bases between. Germline V gives CDR1 GTSNPN, CDR2 SVGIG (reference sequence). CDR3 DNA sequence: TGTGCCTGGAGCCTCCGGGGACCCGGGGAGCTGTTTTTT. Translated, it gives CAWSLRGPGELFF.

In its sample, this clone was seen a few times. In DNA form, the CDR3 reads TGTGCCAGCAGCCCCGAGGAAGCGGGAGGGCGAGGAGATACGCAGTATTTT. It yields the protein CASSPEEAGGRGDTQYF. The chain is built from TRBV4-2 and TRBJ2-3; 10 positions match TRBD2. The V gene end was trimmed by 4 bases and the J gene end by 5 bases; junction bases not matched to a gene: 12. Germline values: CDR1 LGHNA, CDR2 YNFKEQ. The CDR3 runs to 17 residues.

The rearrangement joins TRBV6-1 to TRBJ2-7; 7 nucleotides align to TRBD2. Losses at the gene ends were 9 bases for V and 2 bases for J; bases not matched to a gene: 10. The CDR3 runs 14 residues. CDR1 is MNHNS and CDR2 is SASEGT in the germline V gene. DNA for the CDR3: TGTGCCAGTTTGGGGGGACTAAATACCTACGAGCAGTACTTC. It encodes CASLGGLNTYEQYF.

This clone was detected a few times. The chain recombines TRBV14 with TRBJ2-7; tentative D call: TRBD2 (6 bases). Germline V gene data show CDR1 as SGHDN and CDR2 as FVKESK. The CDR3 runs to 14 residues. Trimming shortened V by 5 bases and J by 3 bases, and 14 bases separated the two germline ends. The CDR3 DNA reads as TGTGCCAGCAGCTTCGCGGGACCGAACTACGAGCAGTACTTC. Encoded protein: CASSFAGPNYEQYF.